This T cell receptor (beta chain) was captured in a study of spatial heterogeneity in lung cancer. About the study: Raw reads showed each unique TCR and UMI combination turning up more than ten times on average.

Time point: sample taken at primary tumor resection. A total of under 80 untreated early-stage non-small cell lung cancer patients served as donors. Sequencing covered unsorted whole RNA taken from tumor, nontumor lung or frozen PBMC. Germline V gene data show CDR1 as MNHEY and CDR2 as SVGEGT. V was clipped by 5 bases and J by 4 bases, with 17 bases between them. CDR3 size: 15 residues. A distinct unique molecular identifier was carried by each TCR cDNA molecule. From the 5' RACE reads, TCRdb called clonotypes with MiXCR, one entry per CDR3 protein. This sample has 20,000 to 30,000 distinct CDR3 sequences; 4% to 5% occur once, and the top ten carry more than 4%. In its sample, this clonotype was seen many times.

This receptor was taken from a male donor with early-stage non-small cell lung cancer. Specimen: PBMCs, collected at surgery. The V and J genes are TRBV6-2 or TRBV6-3 and TRBJ1-1, with D possibly TRBD1 on 6 matching bases. In DNA, the CDR3 is TGTGCCAGCAGTAACGTCGACAGGCCGACCACTGAAGCTTTCTTT. This encodes CASSNVDRPTTEAFF.